A single sample gave rise to the 3 T cell receptor beta chains below, sequenced in a study of blood T cell repertoires in COVID-19. Only in-frame clones appear in the TCRdb table, and some are missing; sequencing was by immunoSEQ multiplex PCR. Of roughly 290,000 clones in the sample, 87% are singletons; the top ten hold 6% to 7%. Sequencing was done on a sample of PBMCs or T cells enriched from blood (not recorded which). The receptors derive from a middle-aged woman who had recovered from COVID-19.

In this sample, this clone turned up a few times. This chain links TRBV7-2 with TRBJ2-7; 7 nucleotides match TRBD1. The germline V gene encodes CDR1 SGHTA and CDR2 FQGNSA. CDR3 length equals 14 residues. The V gene end was trimmed by 2 bases and the J gene end by 0 bases; junction bases not matched to a gene: 1. CDR3 region: CASSLRQGSYEQYF. The DNA of the CDR3 is TGTGCCAGCAGCTTACGACAGGGCTCCTACGAGCAGTACTTC.

The rearrangement links TRBV5-1 to TRBJ1-3, with a weak D call TRBD1 (6 bases). There are 15 residues in the CDR3. Trimming pared 0 bases from V and 1 base from J, leaving 8 bases between. Germline V gene data show CDR1 as SGHRS and CDR2 as YFSETQ. CDR3 protein: CASSLDGQSGNTIYF. CDR3 nucleotides: TGCGCCAGCAGCTTGGACGGACAGTCTGGAAACACCATATATTTT.

This clone was observed a handful of times. This chain connects TRBV28 to TRBJ2-1; 9 nucleotides align to TRBD2. Germline-derived CDR1 and CDR2 are MDHEN and SYDVKM. After removal of 5 bases from V and 4 bases from J, the junction contained 9 bases not matched to a gene. The CDR3 is made up of 16 amino acids. DNA for the CDR3: TGTGCCAGCAGTACCCCCGGTAGCGGGGGTTACAATGAGCAGTTCTTC. Its translation is CASSTPGSGGYNEQFF.